This T cell receptor beta chain was sequenced in a study of T cell changes during pregnancy in multiple sclerosis. The germline gives CDR1 MDHEN, CDR2 SYDVKM. Trimming removed 6 bases from V and 4 bases from J; junction bases left unmatched: 18. There are 18 residues in the CDR3. Sequencing was performed with immunoSEQ multiplex PCR; in TCRdb, only in-frame clones are kept and a portion is missing. The sample includes about 64,000 clones, just under 95% of them seen just once. Sequencing was performed on peripheral blood, taken in the second trimester of pregnancy. The gene calls are TRBV28 and TRBJ2-5; 9 nucleotides align to TRBD1. The receptor was isolated from a female donor with multiple sclerosis, enrolled in a pregnancy study. The CDR3 DNA is TGTGCCAGCAGCACGGACAGGGGAGGAGCGGGACAAAGAGAGACCCAGTACTTC. Its protein product is CASSTDRGGAGQRETQYF. The full variable domain, its missing parts supplied by reference TRBV28 and TRBJ2-5, is DVKVTQSSRYLVKRTGEKVFLECVQDMDHENMFWYRQDPGLGLRLIYFSYDVKMKEKGDIPEGYSVSREKKERFSLILESASTNQTSMYLCASSTDRGGAGQRETQYFGPGTRLLVL.